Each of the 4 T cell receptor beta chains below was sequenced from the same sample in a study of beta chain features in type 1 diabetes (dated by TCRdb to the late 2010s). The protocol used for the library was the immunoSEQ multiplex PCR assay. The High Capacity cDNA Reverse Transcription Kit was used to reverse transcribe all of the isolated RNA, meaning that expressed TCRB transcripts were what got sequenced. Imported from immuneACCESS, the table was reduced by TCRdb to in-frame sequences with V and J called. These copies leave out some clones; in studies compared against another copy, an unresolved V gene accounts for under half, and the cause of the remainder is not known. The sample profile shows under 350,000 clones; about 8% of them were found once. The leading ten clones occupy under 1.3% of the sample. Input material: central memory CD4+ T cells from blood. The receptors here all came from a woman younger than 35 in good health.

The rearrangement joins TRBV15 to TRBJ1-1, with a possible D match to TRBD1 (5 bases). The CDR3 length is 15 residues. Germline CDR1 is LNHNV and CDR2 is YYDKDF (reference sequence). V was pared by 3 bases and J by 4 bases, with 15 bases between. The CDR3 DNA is TGTGCCACCAGCAGGGCCAGGGTAGGGCCCACTGAAGCTTTCTTT. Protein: CATSRARVGPTEAFF.

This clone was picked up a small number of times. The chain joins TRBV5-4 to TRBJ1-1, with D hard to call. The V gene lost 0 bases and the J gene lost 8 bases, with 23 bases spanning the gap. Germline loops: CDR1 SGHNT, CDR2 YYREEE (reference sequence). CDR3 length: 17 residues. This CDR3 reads CASSLGPRQADDSEAFF. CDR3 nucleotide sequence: TGTGCCAGCAGCTTGGGCCCTCGCCAGGCTGACGACTCCGAAGCTTTCTTT. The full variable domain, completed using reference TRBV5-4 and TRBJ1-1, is ETGVTQSPTHLIKTRGQQVTLRCSSQSGHNTVSWYQQALGQGPQFIFQYYREEENGRGNFPPRFSGLQFPNYSSELNVNALELDDSALYLCASSLGPRQADDSEAFFGQGTRLTVV.

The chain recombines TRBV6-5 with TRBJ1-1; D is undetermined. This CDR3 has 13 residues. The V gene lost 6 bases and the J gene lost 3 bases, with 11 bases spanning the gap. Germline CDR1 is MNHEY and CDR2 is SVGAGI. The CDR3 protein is CASRRVLYTEAFF. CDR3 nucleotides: TGTGCCAGCAGAAGGGTTCTCTACACTGAAGCTTTCTTT.

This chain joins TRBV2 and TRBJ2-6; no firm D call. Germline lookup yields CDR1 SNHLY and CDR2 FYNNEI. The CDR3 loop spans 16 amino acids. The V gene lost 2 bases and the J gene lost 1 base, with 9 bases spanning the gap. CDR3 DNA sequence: TGTGCCAGCAGTGAAACTGGACCTTCTGGGGCCAACGTCCTGACTTTC. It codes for CASSETGPSGANVLTF.